This note documents a single TCR beta chain sequence. The sample comes from a study of shared clonotypes between healthy human individuals. Unmatched junction bases numbered 9, after V lost 0 bases and J lost 7 bases. Germline V gene sequence: CDR1 SGDLS, CDR2 YYNGEE. This CDR3 spans 17 amino acids. CD45RO negativity and positive selection for CCR7 defined naive CD8 cells, a population that excluded terminally differentiated effector memory CD45RA+ cells. Some 27,000 T cell genomes, or roughly 200 ng DNA, went into the sorted-subset replicate PCRs. Assay used: immunoSEQ multiplex PCR; TCRdb lists only in-frame clones, some missing. The repertoire includes hundreds of thousands of clones, 96% of them detected once, and around 0.1% sits in the top ten.

Material for sequencing was naive CD8+ T cells sorted from blood. The V and J genes are TRBV9 and TRBJ2-2; 10 bases are a match to TRBD1. The clonotype comes from a young woman in good health. The CDR3 sequence: CASSVASGTGVGGELFF. In DNA form, the CDR3 reads TGTGCCAGCAGCGTAGCGTCCGGGACAGGGGTCGGCGGGGAGCTGTTTTTT.